The sequence of this T cell receptor (beta chain) was determined in a study of response to subunit inactivated influenza vaccine. Study conclusions and caveats: Authors suggested few new T cells are recruited by each seasonal influenza vaccination.

From the RT-PCR reads, TCRdb called clonotypes with MiXCR, one entry per CDR3 protein. The profile shows roughly 700,000 distinct CDR3 sequences, roughly 14% of them singletons. The CDR3 is 14 residues long. Germline CDR1 reads MDHEN; CDR2 reads SYDVKM. Trimming took off 4 bases at V and 7 bases at J, with 13 bases between the two ends. There are a few counts of this clonotype. Its antigen remains unidentified. The source of this sequence is a middle-aged man who received an inactivated influenza vaccine. The material sequenced was PBMCs from blood, taken roughly 12 days after vaccination. V is TRBV28 and J is TRBJ2-2, with TRBD1 as a possible D gene (5 bases). CDR3 residues: CASSSFRVNGELFF. The CDR3 nucleotides are TGTGCCAGCAGTTCGTTCAGGGTGAACGGGGAGCTGTTTTTT. Using reference TRBV28 and TRBJ2-2 for the parts outside the CDR3, the full variable domain is DVKVTQSSRYLVKRTGEKVFLECVQDMDHENMFWYRQDPGLGLRLIYFSYDVKMKEKGDIPEGYSVSREKKERFSLILESASTNQTSMYLCASSSFRVNGELFFGEGSRLTVL.